This T cell receptor beta chain is from a study of cytomegalovirus exposure and HLA in healthy donors. PCR primers comprised 60 Vbeta and 13 Jbeta primers. TCRdb's table, derived via immunoSEQ multiplex PCR, lists solely in-frame clones and lacks some. The sample records tens of thousands of clones, 72% being singletons. The trim removed 8 bases at V and 6 bases at J, leaving 4 bases unmatched. The germline V gene has CDR1 SNHLY and CDR2 FYNNEI. The CDR3 totals 13 residues. The source material was PBMCs. The clonotype comes from a woman between 50 and 59 years old in good health and CMV-seropositive. The rearrangement uses TRBV2 and TRBJ2-3; 11 bases match TRBD1. CDR3 loop: CASHRDRGDTQYF. CDR3 nucleotides: TGTGCCAGCCACCGGGACAGGGGGGATACGCAGTATTTT.